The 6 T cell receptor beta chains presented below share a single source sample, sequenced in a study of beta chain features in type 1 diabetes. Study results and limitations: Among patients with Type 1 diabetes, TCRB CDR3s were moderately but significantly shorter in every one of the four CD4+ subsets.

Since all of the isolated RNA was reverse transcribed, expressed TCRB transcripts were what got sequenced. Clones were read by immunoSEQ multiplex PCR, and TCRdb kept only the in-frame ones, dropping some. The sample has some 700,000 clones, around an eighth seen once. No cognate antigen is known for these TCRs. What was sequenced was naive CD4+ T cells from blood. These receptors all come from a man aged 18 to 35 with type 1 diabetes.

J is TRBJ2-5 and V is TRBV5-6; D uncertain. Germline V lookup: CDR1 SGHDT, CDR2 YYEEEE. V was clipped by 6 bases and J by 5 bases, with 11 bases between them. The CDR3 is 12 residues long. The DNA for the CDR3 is TGTGCCAGCACCGAGAACTCGGAGACCCAGTACTTC. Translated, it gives CASTENSETQYF.

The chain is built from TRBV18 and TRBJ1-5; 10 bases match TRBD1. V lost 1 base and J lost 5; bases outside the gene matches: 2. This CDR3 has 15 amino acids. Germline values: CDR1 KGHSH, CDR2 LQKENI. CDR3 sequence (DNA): TGTGCCAGCTCACCACGAGGGACAGGGGATCAGCCCCAGCATTTT. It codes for CASSPRGTGDQPQHF.

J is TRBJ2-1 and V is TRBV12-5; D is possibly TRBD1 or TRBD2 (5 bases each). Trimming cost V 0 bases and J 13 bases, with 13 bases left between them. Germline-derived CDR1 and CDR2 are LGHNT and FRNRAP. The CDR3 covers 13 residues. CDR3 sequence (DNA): TGTGCTAGTGGTTTGGTCCGGGACCCCAAACAGTTCTTC. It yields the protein CASGLVRDPKQFF.

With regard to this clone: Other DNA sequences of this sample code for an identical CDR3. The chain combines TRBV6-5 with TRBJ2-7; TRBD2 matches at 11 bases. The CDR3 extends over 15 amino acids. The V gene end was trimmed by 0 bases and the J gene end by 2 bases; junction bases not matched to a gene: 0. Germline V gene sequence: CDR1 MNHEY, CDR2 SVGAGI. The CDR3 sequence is CASSYSSGGAYEQYF. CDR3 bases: TGTGCCAGCAGTTACTCTAGCGGGGGGGCCTACGAGCAGTACTTC.

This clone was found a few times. The CDR3 DNA sequence: TGTGCCAGTAGTGCAGCTCCGTCCGGGGACAAGCAGTTCTTC. It is translated as CASSAAPSGDKQFF. V is TRBV19 and J is TRBJ2-1, with a tentative D call TRBD1 (6 bases). This CDR3 is 14 amino acids long. The germline V gene encodes CDR1 LNHDA and CDR2 SQIVND (reference sequence). Trimming pared 5 bases from V and 11 bases from J, leaving 19 bases between.

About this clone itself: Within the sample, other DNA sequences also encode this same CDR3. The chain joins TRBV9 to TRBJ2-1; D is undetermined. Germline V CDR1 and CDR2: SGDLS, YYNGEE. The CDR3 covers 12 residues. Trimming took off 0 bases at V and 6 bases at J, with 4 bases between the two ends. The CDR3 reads CASSVAANEQFF. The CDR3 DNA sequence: TGTGCCAGCAGCGTAGCGGCCAATGAGCAGTTCTTC.